Here is one T cell receptor (beta chain) with its context. Antigen: not known. Trimming shortened V by 0 bases and J by 0 bases, and 3 bases separated the two germline ends. This CDR3 has 13 residues. Germline V gene sequence: CDR1 SGDLS, CDR2 YYNGEE. The record originates from a study of T cell responses to AZD1222 COVID-19 vaccine. Method: immunoSEQ multiplex PCR; TCRdb's copy keeps in-frame clones and lacks some. This table has some 120,000 clones, approximately 85% appearing once. Findings and limits, study-wide: Repertoires were collected only later (after the peak T cell response had occurred). The CD4 TCRs associated with vaccination extended across spike and predominated at 160-218 and 743-854. A mostly white British donor set with more females was recruited, and clonal diversity was possibly underestimated.

Here the sequenced sample was peripheral blood, taken 28 days after the second AZD1222 dose. The V and J genes are TRBV9 and TRBJ1-1; D not certain. The receptor's source is an adult who received the AZD1222 COVID-19 vaccine. DNA for the CDR3: TGTGCCAGCAGCGTAGTTCTGAACACTGAAGCTTTCTTT. This encodes CASSVVLNTEAFF.